This T cell receptor beta chain was retrieved from a study of response to subunit inactivated influenza vaccine. This CDR3 is 15 amino acids long. V lost 6 bases, J lost 10 bases, and 20 bases lay in between. The germline V gene has CDR1 SGHRS and CDR2 YFSETQ. Overall study results and limits: Authors suggested each seasonal influenza vaccination recruits few new T cells.

As to this clonotype: Its cognate antigen is unknown.

MiXCR, run by TCRdb on the RT-PCR reads, gives a single entry per CDR3 protein. The sample contains about 780,000 distinct CDR3 sequences, approximately 17% of which appear only once. The material sequenced was PBMCs from blood, taken 5 to 6 days after vaccination. J is TRBJ1-6 and V is TRBV5-1; possible D gene TRBD1, 5 bases. This TCR was sampled from a man aged 50 to 59 who received an inactivated influenza vaccine. CDR3 amino acids: CASTLGSGKESPLHF. For the CDR3, the DNA is TGCGCCAGCACCCTTGGTTCAGGGAAGGAATCACCCCTCCACTTT. Filled out from reference TRBV5-1 and TRBJ1-6, the complete variable domain reads KAGVTQTPRYLIKTRGQQVTLSCSPISGHRSVSWYQQTPGQGLQFLFEYFSETQRNKGNFPGRFSGRQFSNSRSEMNVSTLELGDSALYLCASTLGSGKESPLHFGNGTRLTVT.